The 21 T cell receptor beta chains below come from one sample, sequenced in a study of T cells in Graves' hyperthyroidism and ophthalmopathy. The source material, RNA transcripts, was used to amplify TCR beta CDR3 regions. Carried out on the TCR CDR3, a first-round RT-PCR used the HTBI primer set. MiXCR was run by TCRdb on the multiplex PCR reads, yielding one entry per CDR3 protein. The repertoire holds some 690,000 distinct CDR3 sequences, with 17% as singletons. The sequenced sample was blood. Source of these receptors: a man in his fifties with Graves' hyperthyroidism.

Only a few counts were recorded for this clonotype. This chain links TRBV28 with TRBJ2-7; no clear D gene. The CDR3 is made up of 16 amino acids. Trimming removed 3 bases from V and 7 bases from J, with 22 bases in between. Germline values: CDR1 MDHEN, CDR2 SYDVKM. CDR3 region: CASSFFAPGSTWEQYF. CDR3 DNA sequence: TGTGCCAGCAGTTTTTTCGCTCCGGGCTCAACGTGGGAGCAGTACTTC.

This clonotype was counted ten times or more. V gene TRBV2 combines with J gene TRBJ1-5; no clear D. CDR3 size: 14 residues. V lost 5 bases to trimming and J lost 0 bases, with 8 bases between them. Per the germline V gene, CDR1 is SNHLY and CDR2 is FYNNEI. In DNA form, the CDR3 reads TGTGCCAGCAGTTCGGACTTTAGCAATCAGCCCCAGCATTTT. This encodes CASSSDFSNQPQHF. Full variable domain (missing parts from reference TRBV2 and TRBJ1-5): EPEVTQTPSHQVTQMGQEVILRCVPISNHLYFYWYRQILGQKVEFLVSFYNNEISEKSEIFDDQFSVERPDGSNFTLKIRSTKLEDSAMYFCASSSDFSNQPQHFGDGTRLSIL.

This clonotype was counted at least ten times. The chain employs TRBV20-1 and TRBJ2-3; D is undetermined. V lost 0 bases, J lost 5 bases, and 12 bases lay in between. Looked up from germline, CDR1 is DFQATT and CDR2 is SNEGSKA (reference sequence). CDR3 length equals 14 residues. The CDR3 protein is CSARDGREIDTQYF. The CDR3 bases are TGCAGTGCTAGAGATGGAAGGGAAATAGATACGCAGTATTTT.

There are many counts of this clonotype. The rearrangement links TRBV20-1 to TRBJ1-2; unclear D gene. V was shortened by 3 bases and J by 0 bases, with 17 bases between the two germline ends. Germline V CDR1 and CDR2: DFQATT, SNEGSKA (reference sequence). The CDR3 has 16 residues. In DNA, the CDR3 is TGCAGTGCTAGGAGCTCCCGGACGGATGCTAACTATGGCTACACCTTC. It codes for CSARSSRTDANYGYTF.

CDR3 sequence (DNA): TGTGCCAGCAGACCTTCGGGGGACTCTGGAAACACCATATATTTT. Protein: CASRPSGDSGNTIYF. The chain uses TRBV6-1 and TRBJ1-3; a weak D match, TRBD1 (5 bases). Looked up from germline, CDR1 is MNHNS and CDR2 is SASEGT. Between the trimmed V and J ends, which lost 6 bases and 0 bases, there was a span of 12 bases. The CDR3 is 15 amino acids.

With respect to this clonotype: A much larger clone differs by one base, so this may be a read error. The V and J genes are TRBV20-1 and TRBJ2-5, with TRBD2 matching over 13 bases. Germline V gives CDR1 DFQATT, CDR2 SNEGSKA (reference sequence). J lost 6 bases, V lost 2 bases, and 6 bases had no gene match. The CDR3 has 15 residues. The CDR3 DNA is TGCAGTGCTAGAACTAGCGGGAGGGCCAGGAAGACCCAGTACTTC. This gives the protein CSARTSGRARKTQYF.

This clonotype has a count of ten or more. The V gene is TRBV28, the J gene TRBJ1-1; 7 bases fit TRBD1. CDR3 size: 15 residues. V trimming: 5 bases; J trimming: 2 bases; junction bases outside the gene matches: 8. Germline lookup yields CDR1 MDHEN and CDR2 SYDVKM. The CDR3 sequence is CASSESGGSNTEAFF. Here the CDR3 DNA reads TGTGCCAGCAGTGAATCAGGGGGTAGCAACACTGAAGCTTTCTTT. Complete variable domain (other parts from reference TRBV28 and TRBJ1-1): DVKVTQSSRYLVKRTGEKVFLECVQDMDHENMFWYRQDPGLGLRLIYFSYDVKMKEKGDIPEGYSVSREKKERFSLILESASTNQTSMYLCASSESGGSNTEAFFGQGTRLTVV.

For the CDR3, the DNA is TGTGCCAGCAGCCGGACCGTTGGGCCAGATACGCAGTATTTT. Its translation: CASSRTVGPDTQYF. The chain recombines TRBV6-2 or TRBV6-3 with TRBJ2-3; no clear D gene. This CDR3 has 14 amino acids. Looked up from germline, CDR1 is MNHEY and CDR2 is SVGEGT. Trimming stripped 6 bases from V and 4 bases from J, with 14 bases between.

This clonotype occurred a few times. The chain combines TRBV7-9 with TRBJ2-1, with TRBD2 matching over 11 bases. CDR1 and CDR2 (germline): SEHNR, FQNEAQ (reference sequence). CDR3 length: 15 residues. After removal of 3 bases from V and 8 bases from J, the junction contained 6 bases not matched to a gene. CDR3 protein: CASSFQTSGNHEQFF. Written as DNA, the CDR3 is TGTGCCAGCAGCTTCCAGACTAGCGGGAACCATGAGCAGTTCTTC.

Many counts were recorded for this clonotype. The V and J genes are TRBV20-1 and TRBJ2-3, with 14 bases that match TRBD2. This CDR3 is built from 15 residues. After removal of 6 bases from V and 6 bases from J, the junction contained 8 bases not matched to a gene. Germline CDR1 is DFQATT and CDR2 is SNEGSKA (reference sequence). The CDR3: CSAKGLAGVGDTQYF. The CDR3 DNA reads as TGCAGTGCGAAGGGACTAGCGGGAGTAGGCGATACGCAGTATTTT.

This clonotype has a handful of counts. This CDR3 reads CSARSGANTEAFF. CDR3 in DNA: TGCAGTGCTAGATCCGGAGCGAACACTGAAGCTTTCTTT. V is TRBV20-1 and J is TRBJ1-1; D is unclear. The CDR3 loop spans 13 amino acids. The V gene's germline CDR1 is DFQATT and CDR2 SNEGSKA (reference sequence). Trimming stripped 2 bases from V and 1 base from J, with 8 bases between.

This clonotype was recorded many times. V and J are TRBV5-1 and TRBJ2-5; 7 bases line up with TRBD1. The V and J ends lost 4 bases and 1 base, in that order; junction bases with no gene match: 7. CDR1 is SGHRS and CDR2 is YFSETQ in the germline V gene. The CDR3 runs 15 residues. The chain's CDR3 is CASSQTGQVQETQYF. The CDR3 DNA is TGCGCCAGCAGCCAAACCGGACAGGTCCAAGAGACCCAGTACTTC.

This clonotype was observed many times. V gene TRBV2 combines with J gene TRBJ1-2; D unclear. The germline V gene encodes CDR1 SNHLY and CDR2 FYNNEI. Trimming took 3 bases from V and 2 from J, leaving 10 bases between them. This CDR3 contains 14 residues. The CDR3 protein is CASSERLLNYGYTF. The CDR3 DNA follows: TGTGCCAGCAGTGAGCGCCTTCTGAACTATGGCTACACCTTC. The whole variable domain, filled in from reference TRBV2 and TRBJ1-2, reads EPEVTQTPSHQVTQMGQEVILRCVPISNHLYFYWYRQILGQKVEFLVSFYNNEISEKSEIFDDQFSVERPDGSNFTLKIRSTKLEDSAMYFCASSERLLNYGYTFGSGTRLTVV.

This clonotype showed up just a few times. The chain couples TRBV2 to TRBJ2-1, with D maybe TRBD2 (5 bases). Germline V gene lookup returns CDR1 SNHLY and CDR2 FYNNEI. Trimming took 5 bases from V and 10 from J, leaving 15 bases between them. The CDR3 has 13 residues. The CDR3: CASSFQLTGEQFF. DNA of the CDR3: TGTGCCAGCAGTTTTCAACTTACGGGGGAGCAGTTCTTC.

This clonotype appeared a few times. J is TRBJ2-3 and V is TRBV19; the D gene is possibly TRBD2 (6 bases). In germline, CDR1 is LNHDA, CDR2 SQIVND (reference sequence). There are 13 residues in the CDR3. Deletions cut 7 bases from V and 6 bases from J, with 14 bases between. CDR3 sequence (DNA): TGTGCCAGTACGCACCGGGACTCGGATACGCAGTATTTT. It specifies CASTHRDSDTQYF. Full variable domain (rest looked up from reference TRBV19 and TRBJ2-3): DGGITQSPKYLFRKEGQNVTLSCEQNLNHDAMYWYRQDPGQGLRLIYYSQIVNDFQKGDIAEGYSVSREKKESFPLTVTSAQKNPTAFYLCASTHRDSDTQYFGPGTRLTVL.

The chain carries TRBV5-1 and TRBJ2-3, with D hard to call. This CDR3 is built from 15 residues. V lost 2 bases, J lost 5 bases, and 15 bases lay in between. The germline V gene has CDR1 SGHRS and CDR2 YFSETQ. DNA for the CDR3: TGCGCCAGCAGCTTTCTGCACGATAAAGGAGATACGCAGTATTTT. Translation gives CASSFLHDKGDTQYF.

V and J are TRBV4-3 and TRBJ2-3; D tentatively fits TRBD1 or TRBD2 (5 bases each). The V and J ends lost 0 bases and 0 bases respectively, with 13 bases between them. Germline V lookup: CDR1 LGHNA, CDR2 YSLEER. The CDR3 consists of 17 residues. The CDR3 DNA is TGCGCCAGCAGCCAAGAGGGGCGGGTAACGAGCACAGATACGCAGTATTTT. Its translation is CASSQEGRVTSTDTQYF.

This clonotype was recorded at least ten times. The J gene is TRBJ2-3, the V gene TRBV20-1; D is unclear. From germline, CDR1 is DFQATT and CDR2 SNEGSKA (reference sequence). This CDR3 has 11 amino acids. Trimming cost V 3 bases and J 5 bases, with 6 bases left between them. The CDR3, as DNA: TGCAGTGCTAGTGACCTAGATACGCAGTATTTT. Translated: CSASDLDTQYF.

This clonotype was seen ten or more times. The genes are TRBV6-1 and TRBJ1-1; D gene unclear. Germline-derived CDR1 and CDR2 are MNHNS and SASEGT. The CDR3 spans 13 residues. Trimming left V 5 bases short and J 7 bases short, with 14 bases between. In nucleotides, the CDR3 is TGTGCCAGCAGTTGGGGAAGGGAGGGTGAAGCTTTCTTT. Its translation: CASSWGREGEAFF.

This clonotype was picked up a small number of times. The chain has TRBV4-2 and TRBJ2-7; 11 bases agree with TRBD1. J was trimmed by 6 bases and V by 1 base; bases with no gene match: 8. CDR3 size: 16 residues. Germline V gene sequence: CDR1 LGHNA, CDR2 YNFKEQ. Here the CDR3 DNA reads TGTGCCAGCAGCCAAGCCCAAGGGACAGGGGGGAGCGAGCAGTACTTC. The encoded protein is CASSQAQGTGGSEQYF.

About this clonotype: It may be a read error: a sequence one base away is much more abundant. This chain links TRBV28 with TRBJ2-5, with unresolved D. CDR3 size: 15 residues. Germline CDR1 reads MDHEN; CDR2 reads SYDVKM. As DNA, the CDR3 is TGTGCCGGCAGTCCAAGAACCCGGGACCAAGAGACCCAGTACTTC. Translating it yields CAGSPRTRDQETQYF.